These T cell receptor beta chains were read from a single sample in a study of blood T cell repertoires in COVID-19. Profiled with immunoSEQ multiplex PCR; TCRdb holds only in-frame clones, not every one. This sample yields roughly 92,000 clones, of which approximately 90% are seen a single time; about 5% belongs to the top ten. Sequenced: peripheral blood. The receptors stem from a man in his fifties or sixties with acute or convalescent COVID-19. CDR3s include the opening cysteine and the closing phenylalanine or tryptophan. A D gene is named only where the DNA matches it firmly. Not all rows give a size; the values are once, few, many and, for expanded clones, a class.

j_call,d_call,v_call,clone_size,cdr3_nt,cdr3_aa
TRBJ2-6,TRBD2,TRBV30,-,TGTGCCTGGGGGGGAGGGTCTGGGGCCAACGTCCTGACTTTC,CAWGGGSGANVLTF
TRBJ2-5,TRBD1,TRBV5-6,-,TGTGCCAGCAGCCTGGACAGGGGGCTTAAAGAGACCCAGTACTTC,CASSLDRGLKETQYF
TRBJ1-2,-,TRBV6-6,-,TGTGCCAGCAGTTCATCGGGGAACTATGGCTACACCTTC,CASSSSGNYGYTF
TRBJ2-7,-,TRBV19,-,TGTGCCAGTAGTCCAAACTATCACGAGCAGTACTTC,CASSPNYHEQYF
TRBJ1-2,TRBD1,TRBV19,-,TGTGCCAGTCGCCTCGACAGGGTTAATGGCTACACCTTC,CASRLDRVNGYTF
TRBJ2-1,TRBD2,TRBV2,-,TGTGCCAGCAGTGAACTGACTAGCGGGCCTTACAATGAGCAGTTCTTC,CASSELTSGPYNEQFF
TRBJ2-7,TRBD1,TRBV6-5,-,TGTGCCAGCAGTTACTACGGGACAGGGGGCTCCTACGAGCAGTACTTC,CASSYYGTGGSYEQYF
TRBJ1-5,-,TRBV19,-,TGTGCCAGTAGGGGGCTGAGTCAGCCCCAGCATTTT,CASRGLSQPQHF
TRBJ2-5,TRBD2,TRBV19,-,TGTGCCAGTAGTTCAGGACTAGCGGGAAATATTCAAGAGACCCAGTACTTC,CASSSGLAGNIQETQYF
TRBJ2-5,-,TRBV27,-,TGTGCCAGCAGTTTAAGGCGGGCCACCTCAGAGACCCAGTACTTC,CASSLRRATSETQYF
TRBJ2-2,-,TRBV12-3/TRBV12-4,-,TGTGCCAGCAGTTTCGGAGGCACCGGGGAGCTGTTTTTT,CASSFGGTGELFF
TRBJ2-7,-,TRBV29-1,once,TGCAGCGTTGAAGAGGAGGTTGAGCAGTACTTC,CSVEEEVEQYF
TRBJ2-7,TRBD1,TRBV7-9,-,TGTGCCAGCAGCTTAATAGGGGGCTACGAATACGAGCAGTACTTC,CASSLIGGYEYEQYF
TRBJ2-3,TRBD1,TRBV9,-,TGTGCCAGCAGCACTCGATACAGGGGGCCGGCAGATACGCAGTATTTT,CASSTRYRGPADTQYF
TRBJ2-5,-,TRBV7-2,once,TGTGCCAGCAGCTTTGGCCAGGGCGATGTGGGGGGCCAGTACTTC,CASSFGQGDVGGQYF
TRBJ2-5,-,TRBV5-4,-,TGTGCCAGCAGCTCTTTACAGGGTACAGAGACCCAGTACTTC,CASSSLQGTETQYF
TRBJ2-2,TRBD1,TRBV6-5,-,TGTGCCACCCGCCCCGGGGACAGTAACACCGGGGAGCTGTTTTTT,CATRPGDSNTGELFF
TRBJ1-1,-,TRBV30,-,TGTGCCTGGAGGGACAGACCGAACACTGAAGCTTTCTTT,CAWRDRPNTEAFF
TRBJ2-3,TRBD2,TRBV30,-,TGTGCCTGGAGTCTAGCGGGAGAGGAAGATACGCAGTATTTT,CAWSLAGEEDTQYF
TRBJ1-4,TRBD1,TRBV2,-,TGTGCCAGCGGCGGGACAGGGACGTTTTTT,CASGGTGTFF
TRBJ1-6,-,TRBV11-2,-,TGTGCCAGCAGCCCAGGGGAAACATCACCCCTCCACTTT,CASSPGETSPLHF
TRBJ2-1,TRBD2,TRBV27,-,TGTGCCAGCAGTTTGTCACCCCAGTGGGGGGGGTTTTACAATGAGCAGTTCTTC,CASSLSPQWGGFYNEQFF
TRBJ1-1,-,TRBV18,-,TGTGCCAGCTCACCATTAAAGGGGGTCGGTACTGAAGCTTTCTTT,CASSPLKGVGTEAFF
TRBJ2-7,-,TRBV19,-,TGTGCCAGCCGAGGAACCGGGACAAGGGCGAGGGAGCAGTACTTC,CASRGTGTRAREQYF
TRBJ2-2,TRBD1,TRBV9,-,TGTGCCAGCAGGGCAAGACAGGGCCAGAACACCGGGGAGCTGTTTTTT,CASRARQGQNTGELFF
TRBJ1-4,TRBD1,TRBV11-2,few,TGTGCCACTCAGGGGGTAACTAATGAAAAACTGTTTTTT,CATQGVTNEKLFF
TRBJ1-2,-,TRBV6-5,-,TGTGCCACGAAGAGCCAGGGTATATATGGCTACACCTTC,CATKSQGIYGYTF
TRBJ1-2,-,TRBV6-1,-,TGTGCCAGCAGTGACAGGGGCCGCTCTGGCTACACCTTC,CASSDRGRSGYTF
TRBJ2-3,-,TRBV6-5,once,TGTGCCAGCAGTTCCCATAGATTACAGACGCAGTATTTT,CASSSHRLQTQYF
TRBJ1-2,-,TRBV19,-,TGTGCCAGTAGTATACCTACAGGGACCCGATTTGCTGGCTACACCTTC,CASSIPTGTRFAGYTF
TRBJ2-7,TRBD1,TRBV29-1,-,TGCAGCGCCTTGAGGGGGCCCTACGAGCAGTACTTC,CSALRGPYEQYF
TRBJ1-1,-,TRBV6-2/TRBV6-3,-,TGTGCCAGCAGTTATCCCGGGGCTGAAGCTTTCTTT,CASSYPGAEAFF
TRBJ2-3,-,TRBV5-1,-,TGCGCCAGCAGACGGGGTTCCGACACAGATACGCAGTATTTT,CASRRGSDTDTQYF
TRBJ1-2,-,TRBV11-3,few,TGTGCCAGCAGCTTAGCTCCAGGGGCTAACTATGGCTACACCTTC,CASSLAPGANYGYTF
TRBJ2-1,TRBD2,TRBV9,-,TGTGCCAGCAGCCTGACCGGGACTAGCGGACGGGAGCAGTTCTTC,CASSLTGTSGREQFF
TRBJ2-7,TRBD2,TRBV11-3,-,TGTGCCAGCTCCGCACTAGCGGGCCTCTACGAGCAGTACTTC,CASSALAGLYEQYF
TRBJ1-6,-,TRBV11-2,-,TGTGCCAGCAGCTCCGCCCGGGGGGGGTCACCCCTCCACTTT,CASSSARGGSPLHF
TRBJ2-2,-,TRBV18,-,TGTGCCAGCTCACGACAAAGTCCCCGTTCGATGAGTACCGGGGAGCTGTTTTTT,CASSRQSPRSMSTGELFF
TRBJ1-2,TRBD1,TRBV7-9,-,TGTGCCAGCAGCTTGGCAGGGGGCGATGGCTACACCTTC,CASSLAGGDGYTF
TRBJ1-2,-,TRBV6-4,-,TGTGCCAGCAGTGACTCGGACAGTTATGGCTACACCTTC,CASSDSDSYGYTF
TRBJ2-7,TRBD1,TRBV5-5,-,TGTGCCAGCAGCCCGGGACAGGGGGTTGGGGAGCAGTACTTC,CASSPGQGVGEQYF
TRBJ1-5,TRBD1,TRBV6-6,-,TGTGCCAGCAGTTACCCCCAGGGGGCCTACAATCAGCCCCAGCATTTT,CASSYPQGAYNQPQHF